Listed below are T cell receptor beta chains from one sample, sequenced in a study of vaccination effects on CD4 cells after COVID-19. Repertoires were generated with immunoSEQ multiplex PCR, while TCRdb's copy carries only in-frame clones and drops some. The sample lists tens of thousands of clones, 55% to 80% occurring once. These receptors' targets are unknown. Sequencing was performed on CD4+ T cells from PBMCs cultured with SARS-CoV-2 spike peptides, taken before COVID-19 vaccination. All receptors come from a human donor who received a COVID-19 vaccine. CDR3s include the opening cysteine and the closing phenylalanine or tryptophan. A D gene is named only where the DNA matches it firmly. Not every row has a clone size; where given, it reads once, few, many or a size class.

DNA: TGTGCCAGCAGTGCCTCCGCGGCCCAAGAGACCCAGTACTTC
CDR3: CASSASAAQETQYF
J: TRBJ2-5
V: TRBV27
D: -
size: -

DNA: TGTGCCAGCAGTGAAGGGGTGGGAGGCTCCTACGAGCAGTACTTC
CDR3: CASSEGVGGSYEQYF
J: TRBJ2-7
V: TRBV6-1
D: -
size: -

DNA: TGCGCCAGCAGACTCGCGACAGGGGAGAGTAATTCACCCCTCCACTTT
CDR3: CASRLATGESNSPLHF
J: TRBJ1-6
V: TRBV4-1
D: TRBD1
size: -

DNA: TGCGCCAGCAGTGGAACTAGCGGGGTTAACAATGAGCAGTTCTTC
CDR3: CASSGTSGVNNEQFF
J: TRBJ2-1
V: TRBV10-1
D: TRBD2
size: -

DNA: TGTGCCAGCACCCCGGATTATACCCTACCCCTCCACTTT
CDR3: CASTPDYTLPLHF
J: TRBJ1-6
V: TRBV2
D: -
size: -

DNA: TGCGCCAGCAGCTTGGGGGGGACGAGGAGCACAGATACGCAGTATTTT
CDR3: CASSLGGTRSTDTQYF
J: TRBJ2-3
V: TRBV5-1
D: -
size: -

DNA: TGTGCCAGCAGCGTAGGTCAGATCCAAGAGACCCAGTACTTC
CDR3: CASSVGQIQETQYF
J: TRBJ2-5
V: TRBV9
D: -
size: few

DNA: TGCGCCAGCAGCTTGGAGGCAGGGTTCAATCAGCCCCAGCATTTT
CDR3: CASSLEAGFNQPQHF
J: TRBJ1-5
V: TRBV5-1
D: -
size: -

DNA: TGTGCCAGCAGTGAAGCACTTCAACGCGCTGAAGCTTTCTTT
CDR3: CASSEALQRAEAFF
J: TRBJ1-1
V: TRBV2
D: -
size: -

DNA: TGTGCCAGCAGTGATACGGGCACTAGCGGTCTGACCTACGAGCAGTACTTC
CDR3: CASSDTGTSGLTYEQYF
J: TRBJ2-7
V: TRBV2
D: TRBD2
size: few

DNA: TGTGCTGTGACAGGGTTCGGAAACACCATATATTTT
CDR3: CAVTGFGNTIYF
J: TRBJ1-3
V: TRBV30
D: TRBD1
size: -

DNA: TGTGCCAGCAGTTTGGTGTTAGCGGGGGGGGACGAGCAGTTCTTC
CDR3: CASSLVLAGGDEQFF
J: TRBJ2-1
V: TRBV6-2/TRBV6-3
D: TRBD2
size: -

DNA: TGTGCCAGTATTAGCCGCGGTGTCTACAATGAGCAGTTCTTC
CDR3: CASISRGVYNEQFF
J: TRBJ2-1
V: TRBV19
D: -
size: -

DNA: TGTGCCAGCAGCCCAGGGGAACGGGCCCTACGCCGCGAAAAACTGTTTTTT
CDR3: CASSPGERALRREKLFF
J: TRBJ1-4
V: TRBV6-2/TRBV6-3
D: -
size: -

DNA: TGTGCCAGCAGCTTGGGGCTTAATCAGCCCCAGCATTTT
CDR3: CASSLGLNQPQHF
J: TRBJ1-5
V: TRBV11-2
D: -
size: -

DNA: TGCAGCGTCGGAACAGGGACCACCGCCGGGGAGCTGTTTTTT
CDR3: CSVGTGTTAGELFF
J: TRBJ2-2
V: TRBV29-1
D: -
size: -

DNA: TGTGCCAGCAGTCGTTTTGGCGGGGATACCTACGAGCAGTACTTC
CDR3: CASSRFGGDTYEQYF
J: TRBJ2-7
V: TRBV6-5
D: -
size: few

DNA: TGTGCCGGCCAGGGCATGAACACTGAAGCTTTCTTT
CDR3: CAGQGMNTEAFF
J: TRBJ1-1
V: TRBV30
D: -
size: -

DNA: TGTGCCACCACCACCGGGACATTCTCCTACGAGCAGTACTTC
CDR3: CATTTGTFSYEQYF
J: TRBJ2-7
V: TRBV19
D: -
size: -

DNA: TGTGCCAGTAGTATAACGTCGCCCCTGCGGGACAATCAGCCCCAGCATTTT
CDR3: CASSITSPLRDNQPQHF
J: TRBJ1-5
V: TRBV19
D: -
size: -

DNA: TGTGCCAGCAGCCGTGAGGGCCCGGATACGCAGTATTTT
CDR3: CASSREGPDTQYF
J: TRBJ2-3
V: TRBV11-2
D: -
size: -

DNA: TGTGCCAGCAGCCGAAGGACAGGGGCGGCAGATACGCAGTATTTT
CDR3: CASSRRTGAADTQYF
J: TRBJ2-3
V: TRBV5-6
D: TRBD1
size: -

DNA: TGCAGCGTTGGGCAACAGGGATACGAGCAGTTCTTC
CDR3: CSVGQQGYEQFF
J: TRBJ2-1
V: TRBV29-1
D: -
size: -

DNA: TGCGCCAGCAGCTCCATATCGGGACAGGGTAACAATGAGCAGTTCTTC
CDR3: CASSSISGQGNNEQFF
J: TRBJ2-1
V: TRBV5-1
D: TRBD1
size: few